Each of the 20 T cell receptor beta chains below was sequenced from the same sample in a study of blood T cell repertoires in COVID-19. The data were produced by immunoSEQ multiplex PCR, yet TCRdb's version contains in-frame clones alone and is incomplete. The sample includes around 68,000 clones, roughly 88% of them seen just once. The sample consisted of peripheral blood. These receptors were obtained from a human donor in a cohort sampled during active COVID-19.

The CDR3 region is CASSLSVISPGLINSPLHF. CDR3 nucleotides: TGCGCCAGCAGCCTATCAGTTATTTCCCCGGGACTGATTAATTCACCCCTCCACTTT. This rearrangement joins TRBV4-1 to TRBJ1-6, with a possible D match to TRBD1 (5 bases). The CDR3 is made up of 19 amino acids. V gave up 4 bases and J gave up 6 bases, with 25 bases separating them. Germline CDR1 MGHRA, CDR2 YSYEKL.

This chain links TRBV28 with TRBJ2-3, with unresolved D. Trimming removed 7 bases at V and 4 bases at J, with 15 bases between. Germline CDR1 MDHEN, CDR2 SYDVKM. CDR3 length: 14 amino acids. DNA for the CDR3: TGTGCCAGCACCCATGGTAGATTCCCAGATACGCAGTATTTT. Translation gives CASTHGRFPDTQYF.

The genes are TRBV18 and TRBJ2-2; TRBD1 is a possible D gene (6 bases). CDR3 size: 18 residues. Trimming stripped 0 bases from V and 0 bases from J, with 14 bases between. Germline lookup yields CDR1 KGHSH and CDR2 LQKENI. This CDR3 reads CASSPPMGHQTNTGELFF. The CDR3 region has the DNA TGTGCCAGCTCACCACCCATGGGACACCAGACGAACACCGGGGAGCTGTTTTTT.

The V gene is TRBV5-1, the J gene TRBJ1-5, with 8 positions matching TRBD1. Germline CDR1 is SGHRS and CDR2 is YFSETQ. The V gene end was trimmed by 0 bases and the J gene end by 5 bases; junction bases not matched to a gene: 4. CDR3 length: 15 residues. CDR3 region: CASSLAGTGDQPQHF. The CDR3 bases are TGCGCCAGCAGCTTGGCCGGGACAGGTGATCAGCCCCAGCATTTT. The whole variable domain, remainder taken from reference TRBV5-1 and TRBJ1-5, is KAGVTQTPRYLIKTRGQQVTLSCSPISGHRSVSWYQQTPGQGLQFLFEYFSETQRNKGNFPGRFSGRQFSNSRSEMNVSTLELGDSALYLCASSLAGTGDQPQHFGDGTRLSIL.

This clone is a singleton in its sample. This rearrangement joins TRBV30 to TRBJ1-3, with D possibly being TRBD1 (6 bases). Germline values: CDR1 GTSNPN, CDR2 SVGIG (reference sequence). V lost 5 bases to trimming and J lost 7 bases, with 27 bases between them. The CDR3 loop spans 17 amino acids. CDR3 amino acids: CAWAGGHALPLVNTIYF. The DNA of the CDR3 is TGTGCCTGGGCGGGGGGACACGCATTGCCTCTGGTCAACACCATATATTTT.

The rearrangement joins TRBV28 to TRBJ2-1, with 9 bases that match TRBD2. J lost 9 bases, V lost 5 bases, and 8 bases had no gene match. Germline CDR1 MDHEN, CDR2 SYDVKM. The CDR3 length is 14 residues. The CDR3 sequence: CASSPQRLAVEQFF. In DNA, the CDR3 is TGTGCCAGCAGTCCCCAGAGACTAGCGGTTGAGCAGTTCTTC. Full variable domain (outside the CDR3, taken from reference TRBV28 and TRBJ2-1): DVKVTQSSRYLVKRTGEKVFLECVQDMDHENMFWYRQDPGLGLRLIYFSYDVKMKEKGDIPEGYSVSREKKERFSLILESASTNQTSMYLCASSPQRLAVEQFFGPGTRLTVL.

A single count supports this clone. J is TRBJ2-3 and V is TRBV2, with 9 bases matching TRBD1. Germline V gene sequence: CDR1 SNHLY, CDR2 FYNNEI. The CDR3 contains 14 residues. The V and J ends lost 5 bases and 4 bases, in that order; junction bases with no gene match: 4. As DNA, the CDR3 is TGTGCCAGCAGTCCACAGGGGGCGGCAGATACGCAGTATTTT. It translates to CASSPQGAADTQYF.

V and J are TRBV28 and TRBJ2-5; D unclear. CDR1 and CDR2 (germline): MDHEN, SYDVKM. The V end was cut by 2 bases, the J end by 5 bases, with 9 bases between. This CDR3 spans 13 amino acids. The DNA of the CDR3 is TGTGCCAGCAGTTTAGGCCAGCGCGAGACCCAGTACTTC. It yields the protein CASSLGQRETQYF.

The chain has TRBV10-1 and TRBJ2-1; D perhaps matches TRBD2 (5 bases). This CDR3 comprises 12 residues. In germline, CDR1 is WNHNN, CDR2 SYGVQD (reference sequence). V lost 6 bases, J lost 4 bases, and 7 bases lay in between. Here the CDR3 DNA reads TGCGCCAGCAGCCGGGGTTACAATGAGCAGTTCTTC. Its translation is CASSRGYNEQFF.

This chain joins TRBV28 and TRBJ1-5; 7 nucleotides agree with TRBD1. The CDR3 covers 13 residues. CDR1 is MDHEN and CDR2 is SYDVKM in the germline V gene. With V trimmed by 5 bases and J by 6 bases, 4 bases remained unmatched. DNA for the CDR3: TGTGCCAGCAGTCCACAGGGGCCTCAGCCCCAGCATTTT. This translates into CASSPQGPQPQHF.

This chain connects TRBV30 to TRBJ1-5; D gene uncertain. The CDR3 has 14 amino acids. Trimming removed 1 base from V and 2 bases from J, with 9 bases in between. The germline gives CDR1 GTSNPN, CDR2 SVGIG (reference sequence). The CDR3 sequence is CAWSEGGRNQPQHF. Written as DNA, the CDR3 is TGTGCCTGGAGTGAGGGAGGTCGCAATCAGCCCCAGCATTTT.

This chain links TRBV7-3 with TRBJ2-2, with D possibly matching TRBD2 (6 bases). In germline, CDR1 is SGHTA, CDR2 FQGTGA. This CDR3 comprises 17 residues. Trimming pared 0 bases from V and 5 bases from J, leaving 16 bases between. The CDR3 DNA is TGTGCCAGCAGCTTAACGAGTCTGGTGGCGGGAACCGGGGAGCTGTTTTTT. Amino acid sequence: CASSLTSLVAGTGELFF.

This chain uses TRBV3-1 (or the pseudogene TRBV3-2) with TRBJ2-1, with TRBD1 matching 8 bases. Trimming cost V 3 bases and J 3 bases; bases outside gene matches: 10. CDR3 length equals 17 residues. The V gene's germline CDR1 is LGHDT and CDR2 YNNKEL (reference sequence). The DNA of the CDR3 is TGTGCCAGCAGCCACCAAGGGTCGGGACAGGTCTACAATGAGCAGTTCTTC. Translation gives CASSHQGSGQVYNEQFF.

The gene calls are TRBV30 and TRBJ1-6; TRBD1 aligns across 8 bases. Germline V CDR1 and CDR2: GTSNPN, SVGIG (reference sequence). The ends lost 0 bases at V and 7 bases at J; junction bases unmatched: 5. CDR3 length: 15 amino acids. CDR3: CAWSVRDRKNSPLHF. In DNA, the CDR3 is TGTGCCTGGAGTGTCCGGGACAGGAAGAATTCACCCCTCCACTTT.

CDR3 sequence: CASSQDQGESRSGNTIYF. The CDR3 DNA reads TGTGCCAGCAGCCAAGATCAGGGGGAATCCCGCTCTGGAAACACCATATATTTT. The chain couples TRBV3-1 (or the pseudogene TRBV3-2) to TRBJ1-3; 7 bases agree with TRBD1. Germline V gene sequence: CDR1 LGHDT, CDR2 YNNKEL (reference sequence). CDR3 length equals 18 residues. V lost 0 bases to trimming and J lost 0 bases; unmatched junction nucleotides: 8.

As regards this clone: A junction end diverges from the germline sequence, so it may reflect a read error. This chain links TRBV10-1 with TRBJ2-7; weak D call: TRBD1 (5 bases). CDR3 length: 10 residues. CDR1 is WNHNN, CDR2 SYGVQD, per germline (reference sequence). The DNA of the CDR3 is TGCGCCAGCAGTGATTCATCAGGGCTCTTC. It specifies CASSDSSGLF.

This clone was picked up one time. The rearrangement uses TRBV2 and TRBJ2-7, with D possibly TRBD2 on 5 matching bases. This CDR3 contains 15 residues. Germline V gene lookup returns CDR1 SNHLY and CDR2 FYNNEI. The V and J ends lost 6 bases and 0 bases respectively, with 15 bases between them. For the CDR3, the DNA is TGTGCCAGCAGAGTCGATCCGGCGGGCTCCTACGAGCAGTACTTC. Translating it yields CASRVDPAGSYEQYF.

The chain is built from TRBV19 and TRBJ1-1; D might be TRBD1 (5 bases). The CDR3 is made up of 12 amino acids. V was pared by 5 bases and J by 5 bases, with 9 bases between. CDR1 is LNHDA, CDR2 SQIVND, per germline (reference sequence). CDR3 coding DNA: TGTGCCAGTAGTCAGGGTTGGACTGAAGCTTTCTTT. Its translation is CASSQGWTEAFF.

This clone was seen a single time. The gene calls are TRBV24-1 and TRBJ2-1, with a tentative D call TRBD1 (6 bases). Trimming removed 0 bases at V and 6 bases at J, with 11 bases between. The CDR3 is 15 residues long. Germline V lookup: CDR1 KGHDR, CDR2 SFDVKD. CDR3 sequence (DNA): TGTGCCACCAGTGATTTGAAGGACAGTTCCAATGAGCAGTTCTTC. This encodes CATSDLKDSSNEQFF.

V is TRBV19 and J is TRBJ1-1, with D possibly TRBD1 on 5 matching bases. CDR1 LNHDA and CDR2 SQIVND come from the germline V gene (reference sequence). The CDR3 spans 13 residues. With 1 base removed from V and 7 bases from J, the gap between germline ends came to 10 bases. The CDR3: CASSIARVGEAFF. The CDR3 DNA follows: TGTGCCAGTAGTATAGCCAGGGTCGGTGAAGCTTTCTTT.